A selection of T cell receptor beta chains follows, all from one sample in a study of T cells in Graves' hyperthyroidism and ophthalmopathy. TCRdb analysed the multiplex PCR reads with MiXCR anew, one entry per CDR3 protein. The sample carries hundreds of thousands of distinct CDR3 sequences, 14% to 15% recorded once. The sample was blood. Receptor source: a woman in her 40s with Graves' ophthalmopathy. Both conserved end residues are part of each CDR3. D genes are given only for firm matches. A row's size may be missing; if present it is once, few, many or a size class.

j_call: TRBJ2-7; clone_size: NA; v_call: TRBV6-2/TRBV6-3; d_call: TRBD2; cdr3_length: 17; cdr3_aa: CASSWNPEVRETGEQYF; cdr3_nt: TGTGCCAGCAGTTGGAACCCAGAAGTGCGGGAGACGGGGGAGCAGTACTTC
j_call: TRBJ1-5; clone_size: many; v_call: TRBV27; d_call: NA; cdr3_length: 17; cdr3_aa: CASSLLGAGDGNQPQHF; cdr3_nt: TGTGCCAGCAGTTTATTAGGAGCAGGGGATGGCAATCAGCCCCAGCATTTT
j_call: TRBJ2-7; clone_size: many; v_call: TRBV12-3/TRBV12-4; d_call: NA; cdr3_length: 13; cdr3_aa: CASSPGLLYEQYF; cdr3_nt: TGTGCCAGCAGCCCGGGACTTCTCTACGAGCAGTACTTC
j_call: TRBJ2-7; clone_size: many; v_call: TRBV28; d_call: NA; cdr3_length: 12; cdr3_aa: CASSTGRYEQYF; cdr3_nt: TGTGCCAGCAGTACAGGGCGCTACGAGCAGTACTTC
j_call: TRBJ2-5; clone_size: many; v_call: TRBV5-1; d_call: TRBD2; cdr3_length: 15; cdr3_aa: CASSPGTSQQETQYF; cdr3_nt: TGCGCCAGCAGCCCGGGGACTAGCCAACAGGAGACCCAGTACTTC
j_call: TRBJ1-1; clone_size: NA; v_call: TRBV7-2; d_call: NA; cdr3_length: 12; cdr3_aa: CASSLVGGPGFF; cdr3_nt: TGTGCCAGCAGCTTAGTTGGGGGCCCGGGCTTCTTT
j_call: TRBJ2-7; clone_size: NA; v_call: TRBV7-2; d_call: NA; cdr3_length: 13; cdr3_aa: CASSFLWGYEQYF; cdr3_nt: TGTGCCAGCAGCTTCCTCTGGGGATACGAGCAGTACTTC
j_call: TRBJ1-1; clone_size: many; v_call: TRBV6-2/TRBV6-3; d_call: NA; cdr3_length: 13; cdr3_aa: CASSLRAPTEAFF; cdr3_nt: TGTGCCAGCAGTCTCCGGGCCCCCACTGAAGCTTTCTTT
j_call: TRBJ2-7; clone_size: many; v_call: TRBV15; d_call: TRBD2; cdr3_length: 16; cdr3_aa: CATSREVAGLSYEQYF; cdr3_nt: TGTGCCACCAGCAGAGAAGTAGCGGGCCTCTCCTACGAGCAGTACTTC
j_call: TRBJ2-5; clone_size: many; v_call: TRBV7-2; d_call: NA; cdr3_length: 13; cdr3_aa: CASSPSPVETQYF; cdr3_nt: TGTGCCAGCAGCCCTTCCCCAGTGGAGACCCAGTACTTC
j_call: TRBJ2-5; clone_size: many; v_call: TRBV7-2; d_call: TRBD1; cdr3_length: 14; cdr3_aa: CASSYWDSGETQYF; cdr3_nt: TGTGCCAGCAGCTACTGGGACAGTGGAGAGACCCAGTACTTC
j_call: TRBJ2-7; clone_size: NA; v_call: TRBV12-3/TRBV12-4; d_call: NA; cdr3_length: 14; cdr3_aa: CASSFQSEANEQYF; cdr3_nt: TGTGCCAGCAGTTTTCAGTCGGAGGCTAACGAGCAGTACTTC
j_call: TRBJ2-7; clone_size: many; v_call: TRBV14; d_call: NA; cdr3_length: 16; cdr3_aa: CASSQVWGPRRGEQYF; cdr3_nt: TGTGCCAGCAGCCAAGTGTGGGGTCCGCGTCGGGGCGAGCAGTACTTC
j_call: TRBJ2-5; clone_size: few; v_call: TRBV7-2; d_call: TRBD2; cdr3_length: 14; cdr3_aa: CASSFWGGEETQYF; cdr3_nt: TGTGCCAGCAGCTTCTGGGGAGGGGAAGAGACCCAGTACTTC
j_call: TRBJ1-2; clone_size: many; v_call: TRBV6-5; d_call: NA; cdr3_length: 12; cdr3_aa: CASSSPYEGYTF; cdr3_nt: TGTGCCAGCAGTTCACCTTACGAAGGCTACACCTTC
j_call: TRBJ1-2; clone_size: few; v_call: TRBV20-1; d_call: NA; cdr3_length: 14; cdr3_aa: CSARDIGGPNGYTF; cdr3_nt: TGCAGTGCTAGAGATATAGGAGGACCGAATGGCTACACCTTC
j_call: TRBJ1-2; clone_size: many; v_call: TRBV7-2; d_call: NA; cdr3_length: 13; cdr3_aa: CASSIRVNYGYTF; cdr3_nt: TGTGCCAGCAGTATCAGGGTCAACTATGGCTACACCTTC
j_call: TRBJ2-2; clone_size: many; v_call: TRBV4-2; d_call: NA; cdr3_length: 16; cdr3_aa: CASSPVMSGQTGELFF; cdr3_nt: TGTGCCAGCAGCCCAGTCATGAGCGGCCAGACCGGGGAGCTGTTTTTT
j_call: TRBJ1-2; clone_size: many; v_call: TRBV27; d_call: NA; cdr3_length: 15; cdr3_aa: CASSLNGGENYGYTF; cdr3_nt: TGTGCCAGCAGTTTAAATGGGGGGGAAAACTATGGCTACACCTTC
j_call: TRBJ2-7; clone_size: many; v_call: TRBV5-1; d_call: NA; cdr3_length: 16; cdr3_aa: CASSVLSGQTSYEQYF; cdr3_nt: TGCGCCAGCAGTGTTTTGAGCGGGCAGACCTCCTACGAGCAGTACTTC
j_call: TRBJ1-6; clone_size: many; v_call: TRBV7-9; d_call: NA; cdr3_length: 15; cdr3_aa: CASSDNQGPTSPLHF; cdr3_nt: TGTGCCAGCAGCGACAATCAGGGGCCTACGTCACCCCTCCACTTT
j_call: TRBJ1-1; clone_size: many; v_call: TRBV28; d_call: NA; cdr3_length: 12; cdr3_aa: CASSSADTEAFF; cdr3_nt: TGTGCCAGCAGCTCGGCGGACACTGAAGCTTTCTTT
j_call: TRBJ2-7; clone_size: many; v_call: TRBV28; d_call: NA; cdr3_length: 16; cdr3_aa: CASSTQFTGLVYEQYF; cdr3_nt: TGTGCCAGCAGTACACAATTCACGGGACTCGTCTACGAGCAGTACTTC
j_call: TRBJ1-1; clone_size: many; v_call: TRBV7-9; d_call: NA; cdr3_length: 14; cdr3_aa: CASSLSRLNTEAFF; cdr3_nt: TGTGCCAGCAGCTTGTCTAGGTTGAACACTGAAGCTTTCTTT
j_call: TRBJ1-2; clone_size: few; v_call: TRBV11-2; d_call: TRBD1; cdr3_length: 14; cdr3_aa: CASSGDSTCYGYTF; cdr3_nt: TGTGCCAGCAGTGGGGACAGCACATGCTATGGCTACACCTTC
j_call: TRBJ2-7; clone_size: once; v_call: TRBV10-3; d_call: TRBD1; cdr3_length: 16; cdr3_aa: CAIRGTGTGNTYEQYF; cdr3_nt: TGTGCCATCAGGGGGACCGGGACAGGTAACACCTACGAGCAGTACTTC
j_call: TRBJ1-1; clone_size: many; v_call: TRBV6-5; d_call: NA; cdr3_length: 12; cdr3_aa: CASSYPLPEAFF; cdr3_nt: TGTGCCAGCAGTTACCCACTACCCGAAGCTTTCTTT
j_call: TRBJ1-1; clone_size: NA; v_call: TRBV7-2; d_call: TRBD1; cdr3_length: 15; cdr3_aa: CASSGNRGIHTEAFF; cdr3_nt: TGTGCCAGCAGCGGGAACAGGGGAATTCACACTGAAGCTTTCTTT
j_call: TRBJ2-7; clone_size: many; v_call: TRBV2; d_call: NA; cdr3_length: 11; cdr3_aa: CASSDFHEQYF; cdr3_nt: TGTGCCAGCAGTGATTTCCACGAGCAGTACTTC
j_call: TRBJ1-1; clone_size: many; v_call: TRBV5-8; d_call: NA; cdr3_length: 14; cdr3_aa: CASNEGVRLTEAFF; cdr3_nt: TGTGCCAGCAACGAAGGCGTTAGACTCACTGAAGCTTTCTTT
j_call: TRBJ1-2; clone_size: many; v_call: TRBV18; d_call: NA; cdr3_length: 15; cdr3_aa: CASSPYSREGYGYTF; cdr3_nt: TGTGCCAGCTCACCATACTCCAGGGAAGGCTATGGCTACACCTTC
j_call: TRBJ2-7; clone_size: many; v_call: TRBV28; d_call: TRBD2; cdr3_length: 13; cdr3_aa: CASRGLEGYEQYF; cdr3_nt: TGTGCCAGCCGGGGACTAGAGGGCTACGAGCAGTACTTC
j_call: TRBJ2-4; clone_size: NA; v_call: TRBV12-3/TRBV12-4; d_call: TRBD2; cdr3_length: 20; cdr3_aa: CASSSWGVTSGRDGRNIQYF; cdr3_nt: TGTGCCAGCAGTTCTTGGGGGGTCACTAGCGGGCGGGATGGGAGGAACATTCAGTACTTC
j_call: TRBJ1-5; clone_size: many; v_call: TRBV20-1; d_call: NA; cdr3_length: 12; cdr3_aa: CSAATENQPQHF; cdr3_nt: TGCAGTGCTGCGACGGAAAATCAGCCCCAGCATTTT
j_call: TRBJ2-7; clone_size: NA; v_call: TRBV27; d_call: TRBD2; cdr3_length: 15; cdr3_aa: CASSPPSGSRYEQYF; cdr3_nt: TGTGCCAGCAGCCCCCCTAGCGGGAGTCGGTACGAGCAGTACTTC
j_call: TRBJ2-2; clone_size: few; v_call: TRBV6-4; d_call: NA; cdr3_length: 14; cdr3_aa: CASGAGLRAGELFF; cdr3_nt: TGTGCCAGCGGGGCGGGATTACGGGCCGGGGAGCTGTTTTTT
j_call: TRBJ2-2; clone_size: many; v_call: TRBV6-2/TRBV6-3; d_call: NA; cdr3_length: 14; cdr3_aa: CASSSAFGSGELFF; cdr3_nt: TGTGCCAGCAGTTCGGCCTTCGGGTCCGGGGAGCTGTTTTTT
j_call: TRBJ1-1; clone_size: few; v_call: TRBV20-1; d_call: TRBD1; cdr3_length: 14; cdr3_aa: CSAKEQGGLGEAFF; cdr3_nt: TGCAGTGCTAAGGAACAGGGGGGGTTAGGTGAAGCTTTCTTT
j_call: TRBJ2-7; clone_size: many; v_call: TRBV6-5; d_call: TRBD2; cdr3_length: 13; cdr3_aa: CASSGTSGAEQYF; cdr3_nt: TGTGCCAGTTCCGGGACTAGCGGAGCCGAGCAGTACTTC
j_call: TRBJ2-6; clone_size: few; v_call: TRBV6-2/TRBV6-3; d_call: NA; cdr3_length: 19; cdr3_aa: CASGRYHSLLSSGANVLTF; cdr3_nt: TGTGCCAGCGGACGGTACCACTCTTTACTCAGCTCTGGGGCCAACGTCCTGACTTTC
j_call: TRBJ1-1; clone_size: NA; v_call: TRBV19; d_call: NA; cdr3_length: 14; cdr3_aa: CASSIGGLNTEAFF; cdr3_nt: TGTGCCAGTAGTATCGGGGGTTTGAACACTGAAGCTTTCTTT
j_call: TRBJ2-5; clone_size: many; v_call: TRBV11-2; d_call: TRBD1; cdr3_length: 15; cdr3_aa: CASSLYRGNEETQYF; cdr3_nt: TGTGCCAGCAGCTTATACAGGGGGAATGAAGAGACCCAGTACTTC
j_call: TRBJ1-1; clone_size: many; v_call: TRBV28; d_call: NA; cdr3_length: 16; cdr3_aa: CASSGAQRQANTEAFF; cdr3_nt: TGTGCCAGCAGTGGAGCCCAAAGACAGGCCAACACTGAAGCTTTCTTT
j_call: TRBJ2-5; clone_size: NA; v_call: TRBV12-3/TRBV12-4; d_call: TRBD2; cdr3_length: 14; cdr3_aa: CASSALAGLETQYF; cdr3_nt: TGTGCCAGCAGTGCCTTAGCGGGGTTGGAGACCCAGTACTTC
j_call: TRBJ2-5; clone_size: many; v_call: TRBV7-8; d_call: TRBD1; cdr3_length: 15; cdr3_aa: CASSSRDSLQETQYF; cdr3_nt: TGTGCCAGCAGCTCCCGGGACAGCCTCCAAGAGACCCAGTACTTC
j_call: TRBJ2-7; clone_size: many; v_call: TRBV20-1; d_call: TRBD1; cdr3_length: 13; cdr3_aa: CSARRQGTNEQYF; cdr3_nt: TGCAGTGCTAGAAGACAGGGAACGAACGAGCAGTACTTC
j_call: TRBJ2-7; clone_size: many; v_call: TRBV7-2; d_call: TRBD2; cdr3_length: 15; cdr3_aa: CASSWPSSGIYEQYF; cdr3_nt: TGTGCCAGCAGTTGGCCAAGTAGCGGGATATACGAGCAGTACTTC
j_call: TRBJ1-2; clone_size: many; v_call: TRBV28; d_call: TRBD1; cdr3_length: 17; cdr3_aa: CASSPTGGFYPNYGYTF; cdr3_nt: TGTGCCAGCAGTCCCACAGGGGGCTTTTACCCGAACTATGGCTACACCTTC
j_call: TRBJ2-5; clone_size: few; v_call: TRBV5-1; d_call: TRBD1; cdr3_length: 16; cdr3_aa: CASSSLGQVLGQTQYF; cdr3_nt: TGCGCCAGCAGCTCCCTTGGACAGGTCCTCGGGCAGACCCAGTACTTC
j_call: TRBJ2-6; clone_size: few; v_call: TRBV7-2; d_call: NA; cdr3_length: 15; cdr3_aa: CASSPTGIGANVLTF; cdr3_nt: TGTGCCAGCAGCCCAACAGGGATTGGGGCCAACGTCCTGACTTTC